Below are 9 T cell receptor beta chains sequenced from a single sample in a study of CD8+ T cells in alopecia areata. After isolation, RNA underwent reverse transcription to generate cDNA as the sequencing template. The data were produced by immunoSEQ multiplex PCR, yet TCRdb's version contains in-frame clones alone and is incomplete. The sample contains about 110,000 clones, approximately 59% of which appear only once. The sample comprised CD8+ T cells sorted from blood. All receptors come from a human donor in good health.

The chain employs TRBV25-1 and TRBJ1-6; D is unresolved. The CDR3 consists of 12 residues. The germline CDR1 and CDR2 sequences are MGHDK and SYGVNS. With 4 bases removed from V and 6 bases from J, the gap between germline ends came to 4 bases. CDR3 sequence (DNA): TGTGCCAGCAGTGGGGGTAATTCACCCCTCCACTTT. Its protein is CASSGGNSPLHF.

CDR3 loop: CASSVGWDTTYEQYF. The CDR3 region has the DNA TGTGCCAGCAGCGTAGGGTGGGACACGACCTACGAGCAGTACTTC. This chain joins TRBV7-9 and TRBJ2-7, with D possibly TRBD1 on 6 matching bases. This CDR3 comprises 15 residues. V dropped 5 bases and J dropped 2 bases, with 16 bases sitting between them. Per germline, CDR1 SEHNR and CDR2 FQNEAQ (reference sequence).

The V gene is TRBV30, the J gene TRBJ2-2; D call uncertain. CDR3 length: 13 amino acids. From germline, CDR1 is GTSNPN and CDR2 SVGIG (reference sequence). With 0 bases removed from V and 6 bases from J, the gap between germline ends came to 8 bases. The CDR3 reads CAWSVRGAGELFF. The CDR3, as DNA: TGTGCCTGGAGTGTACGTGGGGCCGGGGAGCTGTTTTTT.

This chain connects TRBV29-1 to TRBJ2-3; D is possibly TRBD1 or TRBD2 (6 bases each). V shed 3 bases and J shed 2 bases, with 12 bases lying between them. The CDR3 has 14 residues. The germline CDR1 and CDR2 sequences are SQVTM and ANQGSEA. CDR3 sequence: CSVDAGTYTDTQYF. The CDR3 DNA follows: TGCAGCGTTGATGCGGGGACATACACAGATACGCAGTATTTT.

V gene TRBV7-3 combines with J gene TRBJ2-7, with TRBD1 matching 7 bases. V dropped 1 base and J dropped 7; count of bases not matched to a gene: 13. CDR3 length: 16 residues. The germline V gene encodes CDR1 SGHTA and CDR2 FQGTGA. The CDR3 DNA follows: TGTGCCAGCAGCTTAATTCCAACCAGGGGGTACTATGAGCAGTACTTC. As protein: CASSLIPTRGYYEQYF. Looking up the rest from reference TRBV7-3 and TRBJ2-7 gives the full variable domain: GAGVSQTPSNKVTEKGKYVELRCDPISGHTALYWYRQSLGQGPEFLIYFQGTGAADDSGLPNDRFFAVRPEGSVSTLKIQRTERGDSAVYLCASSLIPTRGYYEQYFGPGTRLTVT.

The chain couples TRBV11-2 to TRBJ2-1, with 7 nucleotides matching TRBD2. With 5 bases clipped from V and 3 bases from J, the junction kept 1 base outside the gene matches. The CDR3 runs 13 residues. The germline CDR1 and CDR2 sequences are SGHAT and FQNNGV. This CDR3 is CASSPGGYNEQFF. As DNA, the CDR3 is TGTGCCAGCAGCCCGGGAGGCTACAATGAGCAGTTCTTC.

The CDR3 here is CASKFGDSSSYGYTF. The CDR3 coding sequence is TGTGCCAGTAAATTCGGGGACAGTTCCTCCTATGGCTACACCTTC. V is TRBV19 and J is TRBJ1-2; 7 bases align to TRBD1. The germline V gene encodes CDR1 LNHDA and CDR2 SQIVND (reference sequence). The CDR3 covers 15 residues. V lost 7 bases and J lost 4; bases outside the gene matches: 12.

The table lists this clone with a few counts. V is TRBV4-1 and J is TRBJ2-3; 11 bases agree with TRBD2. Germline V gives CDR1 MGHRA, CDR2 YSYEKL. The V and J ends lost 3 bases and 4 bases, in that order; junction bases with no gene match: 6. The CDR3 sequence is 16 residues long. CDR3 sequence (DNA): TGCGCCAGCAGCCACCCTAGCGGGGGGCTCCCAGATACGCAGTATTTT. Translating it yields CASSHPSGGLPDTQYF.

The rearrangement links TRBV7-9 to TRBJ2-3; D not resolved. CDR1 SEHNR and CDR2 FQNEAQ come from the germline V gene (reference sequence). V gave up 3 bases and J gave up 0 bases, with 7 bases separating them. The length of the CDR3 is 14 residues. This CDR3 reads CASSLGRSTDTQYF. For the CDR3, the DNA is TGTGCCAGCAGCTTGGGCCGTAGCACAGATACGCAGTATTTT.